Below, 21 T cell receptor beta chains from the same sample are listed, as sequenced in a study of metastatic and nonmetastatic thyroid tumors. TCRdb reanalyzed the PCR reads via MiXCR. The table shows roughly 4,900 clones, with 25% to 30% occurring only once. No treatment had been given to any patient before thyroid surgery. The sequenced sample was adjacent normal tissue. The receptors here all came from a female donor with papillary thyroid cancer or a benign thyroid nodule (not recorded which). Some clones in this sample may be carry-over from other donors' samples.

Judged by abundance, this clone is medium-sized. The chain links TRBV11-2 to TRBJ1-4, with 7 bases lining up with TRBD1. V gave up 4 bases and J gave up 3 bases; unmatched junction bases: 5. From germline, CDR1 is SGHAT and CDR2 FQNNGV. The CDR3 has 15 residues. DNA for the CDR3: TGTGCCAGCAGCTCACGGACAGGCGCTAATGAAAAACTGTTTTTT. This encodes CASSSRTGANEKLFF.

The chain links TRBV27 to TRBJ2-7, with D possibly TRBD1 on 5 matching bases. This CDR3 comprises 13 residues. CDR1 is MNHEY, CDR2 SMNVEV, per germline (reference sequence). Trimming cost V 6 bases and J 8 bases, with 17 bases left between them. CDR3 protein: CASRLLQGGKQYV. In nucleotides, the CDR3 is TGTGCCAGCAGGTTGCTTCAGGGTGGAAAGCAGTACGTC.

This clone came up a few times. The chain joins TRBV6-1 to TRBJ1-3; the match to TRBD1 covers 7 bases. Germline assignment: CDR1 MNHNS and CDR2 SASEGT. The CDR3 spans 15 residues. The junction had 4 bases not matched to a gene; V was cut back by 5 bases and J by 0 bases. The CDR3 sequence is CASSLRTGSGNTIYF. In DNA, the CDR3 is TGTGCCAGCAGTCTTAGGACAGGCTCTGGAAACACCATATATTTT.

V and J are TRBV2 and TRBJ1-2, with D tentatively TRBD1 (6 bases). V dropped 7 bases and J dropped 7 bases, with 22 bases sitting between them. CDR3 length: 15 amino acids. Per the germline V gene, CDR1 is SNHLY and CDR2 is FYNNEI. This chain's CDR3 is CASINPRGGARGYTF. CDR3 nucleotide sequence: TGTGCCAGCATTAACCCTAGGGGGGGGGCTCGTGGCTACACCTTC.

This clone came up a few times. The rearrangement joins TRBV2 to TRBJ2-7; maybe TRBD1 (5 bases). This CDR3 is 14 amino acids long. Trimming took off 3 bases at V and 6 bases at J, with 15 bases between the two ends. CDR1 is SNHLY and CDR2 is FYNNEI in the germline V gene. CDR3 amino acids: CASSDRRQGGEQYF. CDR3 in DNA: TGTGCCAGCAGTGATCGAAGGCAGGGTGGCGAGCAGTACTTC.

This clone is large within its sample. The rearrangement links TRBV6-1 to TRBJ1-1; D may be TRBD1 (6 bases). The CDR3 consists of 14 residues. In germline, CDR1 is MNHNS, CDR2 SASEGT. The V end lost 5 bases, the J end lost 5 bases, and 15 bases lay between the germline ends. The chain's CDR3 is CASSLQGSGTEAFF. In nucleotides, the CDR3 is TGTGCCAGCAGTCTACAGGGCAGTGGGACTGAAGCTTTCTTT.

The chain links TRBV4-3 to TRBJ1-1, with D unresolved. The V end was cut by 3 bases, the J end by 5 bases, with 10 bases between. Per the germline V gene, CDR1 is LGHNA and CDR2 is YSLEER. CDR3 length: 13 residues. The CDR3 region is CASSHDLKTEAFF. As DNA, the CDR3 is TGCGCCAGCAGCCACGACCTTAAAACTGAAGCTTTCTTT.

In its sample, this clone was seen a few times. The chain joins TRBV2 to TRBJ1-2; D unresolved. This CDR3 region has 13 residues. V was shortened by 6 bases and J by 2 bases, with 10 bases between the two germline ends. Germline V gene data show CDR1 as SNHLY and CDR2 as FYNNEI. This CDR3 reads CASSLGPNYGYTF. CDR3 in DNA: TGTGCCAGCAGCTTGGGCCCAAACTATGGCTACACCTTC.

By frequency in the sample, this clone is medium-sized. The V gene is TRBV29-1, the J gene TRBJ2-7; D remains ambiguous. Between the trimmed V and J ends, which lost 0 bases and 3 bases, there was a span of 12 bases. The CDR3 loop spans 14 amino acids. Looked up from germline, CDR1 is SQVTM and CDR2 is ANQGSEA. The CDR3 is CSVEENDPHYEQYF. CDR3 DNA sequence: TGCAGCGTTGAAGAGAACGACCCACACTACGAGCAGTACTTC.

Worth noting for this clone: A read error may produce the germline difference seen at one junction end. The V gene is TRBV6-1, the J gene TRBJ1-5; perhaps TRBD1 as D (5 bases). The CDR3 has 12 residues. Germline V gene lookup returns CDR1 MNHNS and CDR2 SASEGT. CDR3 loop: CASSQTGGPQLF. Written as DNA, the CDR3 is TGTGCCAGCAGTCAAACGGGGGGTCCCCAGCTTTTT.

This clone was found many times. A much larger clonotype is one base distant, so this may be a read error. The chain is built from TRBV24-1 and TRBJ2-1; D unresolved. The CDR3 has 14 residues. V was pared by 6 bases and J by 5 bases, with 13 bases between. Germline V gene lookup returns CDR1 KGHDR and CDR2 SFDVKD. This chain's CDR3 is CATSRRLRDNEQFF. The CDR3, as DNA: TGTGCCACCAGTCGGCGGCTCCGGGACAATGAGCAGTTCTTC.

The rearrangement joins TRBV20-1 to TRBJ1-5, with D unresolved. Germline values: CDR1 DFQATT, CDR2 SNEGSKA (reference sequence). The CDR3 sequence is 12 residues long. V shed 2 bases and J shed 2 bases, with 4 bases lying between them. CDR3: CSARQGNQPQHF. CDR3 sequence (DNA): TGCAGTGCTAGACAGGGCAATCAGCCCCAGCATTTT.

This clone occurred a few times. The chain is built from TRBV6-1 and TRBJ2-1; no clear D gene. Looked up from germline, CDR1 is MNHNS and CDR2 is SASEGT. The V end was cut by 7 bases, the J end by 15 bases, with 25 bases between. CDR3 length: 14 residues. This CDR3 reads CASISPTVGVNRFF. In DNA form, the CDR3 reads TGTGCCAGCATTTCCCCTACAGTTGGTGTGAATCGGTTCTTC.

The V call is TRBV7-9, the J call TRBJ2-3, with 7 bases identical to TRBD2. V was clipped by 5 bases and J by 4 bases; unmatched bases: 6. The CDR3 has 14 amino acids. Germline-derived CDR1 and CDR2 are SEHNR and FQNEAQ (reference sequence). The CDR3 DNA follows: TGTGCCAGCAGCCGCGGGGGAGGGTCAGATACGCAGTATTTT. Its translation: CASSRGGGSDTQYF.

The chain carries TRBV13 and TRBJ2-3; 7 nucleotides agree with TRBD2. Germline loops: CDR1 PRHDT, CDR2 FYEKMQ (reference sequence). The CDR3 is 14 residues long. The V and J ends lost 4 bases and 3 bases, in that order; junction bases with no gene match: 4. In DNA, the CDR3 is TGTGCCAGCAGCTCGAGCGGGGAGACAGATACGCAGTATTTT. The encoded protein is CASSSSGETDTQYF.

This clone is classed as large. The rearrangement uses TRBV6-1 and TRBJ1-3, with D maybe TRBD1 (6 bases). This CDR3 has 16 residues. Germline CDR1 is MNHNS and CDR2 is SASEGT. V was trimmed by 4 bases and J by 0 bases, leaving 13 bases between them. This CDR3 reads CASSVGGPASGNTIYF. CDR3 coding DNA: TGTGCCAGCAGTGTTGGGGGCCCTGCCTCTGGAAACACCATATATTTT.

This clone was found many times. One end of the junction fails to match germline, which may point to a read error. The chain recombines TRBV7-7 with TRBJ2-5; 15 bases line up with TRBD2. Germline V gives CDR1 SSHAT, CDR2 FNYEAQ (reference sequence). The CDR3 has 16 residues. The CDR3 DNA reads as TGTGCTAGCAGCTTAGGGACTAGCGGGAGGATAGAGACCCAGTACTTC. Amino acids: CASSLGTSGRIETQYF.

The chain employs TRBV6-1 and TRBJ2-7, with a possible D match to TRBD1 (7 bases). This CDR3 is 13 amino acids long. V shed 6 bases and J shed 2 bases, with 11 bases lying between them. Germline loops: CDR1 MNHNS, CDR2 SASEGT. CDR3 bases: TGTGCCAGCAGGGGGGGACAGACCTACGAGCAGTACTTC. It translates to CASRGGQTYEQYF.

There are many counts of this clone. The chain carries TRBV3-1 and TRBJ1-1; the match to TRBD1 covers 10 bases. Germline V lookup: CDR1 LGHDT, CDR2 YNNKEL (reference sequence). CDR3 size: 18 residues. Trimming removed 4 bases from V and 1 base from J; junction bases left unmatched: 12. CDR3 region: CASSPGPGQGWGNTEAFF. The CDR3 coding sequence is TGTGCCAGCAGCCCAGGACCGGGACAGGGGTGGGGGAACACTGAAGCTTTCTTT.

In its sample, this clone was seen a few times. The V gene is TRBV6-1, the J gene TRBJ1-1; maybe TRBD1 (6 bases). This CDR3 has 15 amino acids. V dropped 8 bases and J dropped 5 bases, with 21 bases sitting between them. Germline CDR1 and CDR2: MNHNS and SASEGT. This chain's CDR3 is CASSSPRAGVTEAFF. CDR3 bases: TGTGCCAGCTCTAGCCCCCGGGCAGGGGTAACTGAAGCTTTCTTT.

This chain joins TRBV11-3 and TRBJ1-1, with D unclear. V shed 1 base and J shed 6 bases, with 12 bases lying between them. This CDR3 spans 14 amino acids. Germline CDR1 SGHNT, CDR2 YENEEA. CDR3 amino acids: CASSLGGFGPEAFF. The CDR3 DNA follows: TGTGCCAGCAGCTTAGGGGGTTTTGGCCCTGAAGCTTTCTTT. Based on the CDR3 plus reference TRBV11-3 and TRBJ1-1, the full variable domain is EAGVVQSPRYKIIEKKQPVAFWCNPISGHNTLYWYLQNLGQGPELLIRYENEEAVDDSQLPKDRFSAERLKGVDSTLKIQPAELGDSAVYLCASSLGGFGPEAFFGQGTRLTVV.